The 30 T cell receptor beta chains in this list originate from one sample, sequenced in a study of human T cells and chemical hapten exposure. MiXCR, run by TCRdb on the RACE reads, gives a single entry per CDR3 protein. Of 350,000 to 450,000 distinct CDR3 sequences in the sample, roughly 4.6% were seen once. Regarding time point: pre-sensitization, week 0. The sample's treatment: therapeutic diphenylcyclopropenone sensitization with weekly scalp DPC. Specimen: whole blood, collected in connection with sensitization to the hapten diphenylcyclopropenone (DPC). These TCRs come from a woman aged 45-60 years with alopecia areata. Some clones in this sample may be carry-over from other donors' samples.

The sample holds many counts of this clonotype. This chain links TRBV6-2 or TRBV6-3 with TRBJ2-5; 8 bases fit TRBD2. There are 12 residues in the CDR3. The V segment lost 8 bases and the J segment 5 bases; nucleotides outside the gene matches: 4. The germline V gene has CDR1 MNHEY and CDR2 SVGEGT. Here the CDR3 DNA reads TGTGCCAGCTTTACGGGAGGGGAGACCCAGTACTTC. Protein product: CASFTGGETQYF.

This clonotype was observed a handful of times. At one of its ends the junction is not consistent with the germline gene, which may arise from a read error. This chain links TRBV28 with TRBJ1-6; TRBD1 matches at 8 bases. CDR3 length: 12 amino acids. Germline CDR1 and CDR2: MDHEN and SYDVKM. The CDR3 sequence: CASSLWDRDFYF. The CDR3 bases are TGTGCCAGCAGTTTATGGGACAGGGACTTCTACTTT.

Concerning this clonotype: One base away lies a much larger clone, so this may be a sequencing read error. The chain has TRBV6-1 and TRBJ2-3; 9 bases agree with TRBD2. The length of the CDR3 is 12 residues. Germline V gene sequence: CDR1 MNHNS, CDR2 SASEGT. The CDR3 loop is CASGLATDTLYF. As DNA, the CDR3 is TGTGCCAGCGGACTAGCGACAGATACGCTGTATTTT.

This clonotype was observed at least ten times. V gene TRBV18 combines with J gene TRBJ1-1, with no clear D. Between the trimmed V and J ends, which lost 2 bases and 3 bases, there was a span of 10 bases. This CDR3 contains 14 residues. Germline CDR1 and CDR2: KGHSH and LQKENI. The CDR3 DNA follows: TGTGCCAGCTCACCAGGCACAATCTACACTGAAGCTTTCTTT. Protein: CASSPGTIYTEAFF.

This clonotype was detected ten times or more. The junction does not match germline at one end; this may be a read error. This chain links TRBV7-2 with TRBJ2-3, with 8 bases fitting TRBD2. In germline, CDR1 is SGHTA, CDR2 FQGNSA. The CDR3 contains 15 residues. CDR3 DNA: TGTGCCAGCAGTTTAGGAGCGGGAGGCACAGATACGCAGTATTTT. Translated, it gives CASSLGAGGTDTQYF.

At least ten counts were recorded for this clonotype. This sequence joins TRBV6-6 and TRBJ1-5; 7 nucleotides line up with TRBD1. Trimming cost V 7 bases and J 6 bases; bases outside gene matches: 9. The CDR3 consists of 14 residues. Germline V lookup: CDR1 MNHNY, CDR2 SVGAGI (reference sequence). CDR3 bases: TGTGCCAGCACTTTACAGGGGAGGGTTCAGCCCCAGCATTTT. It yields the protein CASTLQGRVQPQHF.

This clonotype has a count of ten or more. The chain couples TRBV5-1 to TRBJ2-1, with D perhaps matching TRBD2 (5 bases). The CDR3 has 15 amino acids. Germline-derived CDR1 and CDR2 are SGHRS and YFSETQ. Between the trimmed V and J ends, which lost 4 bases and 4 bases, there was a span of 15 bases. CDR3 amino acids: CASSPPADSYNEQFF. The CDR3 nucleotides are TGCGCCAGCAGCCCTCCGGCGGACTCATACAATGAGCAGTTCTTC.

The chain combines TRBV6-6 with TRBJ1-5; D unresolved. The CDR3 extends over 11 amino acids. Trimming removed 0 bases at V and 11 bases at J, with 5 bases between. The germline gives CDR1 MNHNY, CDR2 SVGAGI (reference sequence). CDR3 protein: CASSYSRAQHF. CDR3 DNA: TGTGCCAGCAGTTACTCGCGGGCCCAGCATTTT.

This clonotype was detected many times. The CDR3 DNA follows: TGTGCCAGCAGCCAAGAGGCATTGGGCACAGATACGCAGTATTTT. This codes for CASSQEALGTDTQYF. The chain links TRBV4-2 to TRBJ2-3, with D hard to call. The length of the CDR3 is 15 residues. CDR1 and CDR2 (germline): LGHNA, YNFKEQ. V was clipped by 0 bases and J by 1 base, with 8 bases between them.

This clonotype was detected a few times. The J gene is TRBJ2-2, the V gene TRBV29-1, with unresolved D. V was clipped by 1 base and J by 4 bases, with 13 bases between them. Germline loops: CDR1 SQVTM, CDR2 ANQGSEA. The CDR3 has 15 amino acids. The CDR3 DNA follows: TGCAGCGTTGAAGCTGACGGCGGACCCACCGGGGAGCTGTTTTTT. Translated: CSVEADGGPTGELFF.

A few counts support this clonotype. V and J are TRBV29-1 and TRBJ2-3, with 9 bases identical to TRBD1. V trimming: 6 bases; J trimming: 5 bases; junction bases outside the gene matches: 9. CDR3 size: 14 residues. Germline CDR1 is SQVTM and CDR2 is ANQGSEA. CDR3 sequence: CSVGNRGQGDTQYF. Written as DNA, the CDR3 is TGCAGCGTGGGTAACAGGGGGCAGGGAGATACGCAGTATTTT.

This clonotype was detected ten times or more. This rearrangement joins TRBV28 to TRBJ2-7; TRBD1 matches 8 bases. The V and J ends lost 6 bases and 1 base, in that order; junction bases with no gene match: 8. Germline V gene data show CDR1 as MDHEN and CDR2 as SYDVKM. The CDR3 is 15 residues long. The CDR3 DNA reads TGTGCCAGCAGATCTGGACAGGGTATATCCTACGAGCAGTACTTC. This codes for CASRSGQGISYEQYF.

This clonotype was observed at least ten times. This chain connects TRBV5-1 to TRBJ2-3, with D possibly being TRBD1 (5 bases). This CDR3 is 13 amino acids long. Germline CDR1 is SGHRS and CDR2 is YFSETQ. The V and J ends lost 5 bases and 6 bases respectively, with 13 bases between them. The CDR3 spells CASRSDRADTQYF. CDR3 nucleotide sequence: TGCGCCAGCAGATCCGACAGAGCCGATACGCAGTATTTT.

The chain couples TRBV7-9 to TRBJ1-3; D is undetermined. V lost 0 bases and J 8 bases, leaving 8 bases between the germline ends. The CDR3 length is 13 residues. The germline gives CDR1 SEHNR, CDR2 FQNEAQ (reference sequence). Written as DNA, the CDR3 is TGTGCCAGCAGCTTAGCCCCCACGCACACCATATATTTT. This translates into CASSLAPTHTIYF.

The chain uses TRBV7-2 and TRBJ1-6; 8 bases fit TRBD1. Trimming cost V 5 bases and J 9 bases; bases outside gene matches: 9. Germline values: CDR1 SGHTA, CDR2 FQGNSA. The CDR3 covers 15 residues. Here the CDR3 reads CASSPETGVISPLHF. The CDR3 DNA is TGTGCCAGCAGCCCCGAGACAGGGGTGATTTCACCCCTCCACTTT.

The genes are TRBV7-2 and TRBJ2-3; D is unclear. Germline V gives CDR1 SGHTA, CDR2 FQGNSA. The V end lost 1 base, the J end lost 5 bases, and 7 bases lay between the germline ends. The length of the CDR3 is 13 residues. As DNA, the CDR3 is TGTGCCAGCAGCTTAGAGGCGAGAGATACGCAGTATTTT. It encodes CASSLEARDTQYF.

This clonotype was detected only a few times. This chain uses TRBV20-1 with TRBJ2-7; TRBD2 matches at 9 bases. The CDR3 is 14 amino acids. CDR1 is DFQATT and CDR2 is SNEGSKA in the germline V gene (reference sequence). Trimming removed 2 bases from V and 2 bases from J; junction bases left unmatched: 4. CDR3 coding DNA: TGCAGTGCTAGAAGGCGGGGGGGCCCCTACGAGCAGTACTTC. Amino acid sequence: CSARRRGGPYEQYF.

This clonotype was picked up many times. The chain couples TRBV29-1 to TRBJ1-2; D unresolved. Germline values: CDR1 SQVTM, CDR2 ANQGSEA. The CDR3 totals 9 residues. V shed 3 bases and J shed 8 bases, with 4 bases lying between them. The CDR3 DNA reads TGCAGCGTTGACGGGGGCTACACCTTC. It codes for CSVDGGYTF.

This clonotype was picked up many times. The chain carries TRBV7-9 and TRBJ2-1; D is perhaps TRBD1 (6 bases). Deletions cut 7 bases from V and 9 bases from J, with 22 bases between. The CDR3 is 15 residues long. Germline CDR1 is SEHNR and CDR2 is FQNEAQ (reference sequence). The CDR3: CASTTGTGPLGEQFF. Written as DNA, the CDR3 is TGTGCCAGCACCACAGGCACAGGGCCCCTCGGTGAGCAGTTCTTC.

This clonotype was counted at least ten times. This chain uses TRBV7-9 with TRBJ2-4; the D gene is possibly TRBD2 (5 bases). The CDR3 length is 16 residues. Germline lookup yields CDR1 SEHNR and CDR2 FQNEAQ (reference sequence). The V gene lost 2 bases and the J gene lost 1 base, with 12 bases spanning the gap. For the CDR3, the DNA is TGTGCCAGCAGCTTACTTTCCGGGATGGCCAAAAACATTCAGTACTTC. It translates to CASSLLSGMAKNIQYF.

This clonotype has only a few counts. The chain's CDR3 is CATSNGWQANTGELFF. The DNA of the CDR3 is TGTGCCACCAGCAATGGGTGGCAGGCGAACACCGGGGAGCTGTTTTTT. The rearrangement joins TRBV24-1 to TRBJ2-2; D remains unclear. The CDR3 covers 16 residues. The V end was cut by 7 bases, the J end by 0 bases, with 14 bases between. The germline gives CDR1 KGHDR, CDR2 SFDVKD.

The chain is built from TRBV5-1 and TRBJ2-1; 11 bases are a match to TRBD2. This CDR3 is 15 amino acids long. V trimming: 4 bases; J trimming: 5 bases; junction bases outside the gene matches: 5. Germline V CDR1 and CDR2: SGHRS, YFSETQ. CDR3 region: CASSPGTSGDNEQFF. CDR3 DNA sequence: TGCGCCAGCAGCCCCGGGACTAGCGGCGACAATGAGCAGTTCTTC.

This clonotype showed up just a few times. The gene calls are TRBV27 and TRBJ2-7; 7 nucleotides agree with TRBD1. This CDR3 spans 11 amino acids. The V gene's germline CDR1 is MNHEY and CDR2 SMNVEV (reference sequence). V was pared by 11 bases and J by 3 bases, with 4 bases of the junction left unmatched. The CDR3, as DNA: TGTGCCGCCACAGGGGACTACGAGCAGTACTTC. This translates into CAATGDYEQYF.

This clonotype was picked up many times. The genes are TRBV12-3 or TRBV12-4 and TRBJ2-5; unclear D gene. CDR3 size: 11 residues. V was shortened by 7 bases and J by 1 base, with 4 bases between the two germline ends. The CDR3 sequence: CASTLQETQYF. CDR3 in DNA: TGTGCCAGCACCCTCCAAGAGACCCAGTACTTC.

The chain recombines TRBV3-1 with TRBJ2-1, with D perhaps TRBD1 (6 bases). There are 18 residues in the CDR3. Germline CDR1 LGHDT, CDR2 YNNKEL (reference sequence). V lost 2 bases to trimming and J lost 8 bases, with 25 bases between them. The DNA for the CDR3 is TGTGCCAGCAGCCAAATTGCAGGTAGTGCAGGGGCGCGCGATGAGCAGTTCTTC. Protein sequence: CASSQIAGSAGARDEQFF.

This clonotype was counted between two and nine times. The chain has TRBV20-1 and TRBJ2-1, with D perhaps matching TRBD1 (6 bases). This CDR3 spans 14 amino acids. The germline V and J ends were trimmed by 0 bases and 7 bases, with 13 bases remaining between them. CDR1 is DFQATT, CDR2 SNEGSKA, per germline (reference sequence). This chain's CDR3 is CSARERTGLNEQFF. In DNA, the CDR3 is TGCAGTGCTAGAGAAAGAACAGGGCTTAATGAGCAGTTCTTC.

Notes on this clonotype: A much larger clone lies a single base off, so this may be a read error. The genes are TRBV6-2 or TRBV6-3 and TRBJ2-7; D ambiguous. CDR3 length: 12 residues. Germline CDR1 MNHEY, CDR2 SVGEGT. The CDR3 loop is CAISPPFDEQYF. The CDR3 DNA follows: TGTGCCATCAGTCCCCCCTTCGACGAGCAGTACTTC.

This clonotype was recorded a few times. The chain joins TRBV24-1 to TRBJ1-4; 11 nucleotides agree with TRBD1. CDR3 length equals 15 residues. The J segment lost 8 bases and the V segment lost 3 bases, leaving 4 bases of the junction unmatched. The germline CDR1 and CDR2 sequences are KGHDR and SFDVKD. CDR3 bases: TGTGCCACCAGTGATCCGGGACAGGGGGGGGAAAAACTGTTTTTT. It specifies CATSDPGQGGEKLFF.

The sample holds many counts of this clonotype. The V and J genes are TRBV2 and TRBJ2-4; 7 nucleotides align to TRBD1. Germline values: CDR1 SNHLY, CDR2 FYNNEI. This CDR3 is 15 amino acids long. Germline trimming cut 6 bases from V and 0 bases from J; bases unmatched to any gene: 5. The CDR3 DNA reads TGTGCCAGCAGATGGGACAGTCCAGCCAAAAACATTCAGTACTTC. Its translation: CASRWDSPAKNIQYF.

This clonotype was observed at least ten times. V usage is TRBV30 and J usage is TRBJ1-5, with 11 bases that match TRBD1. Germline CDR1 and CDR2: GTSNPN and SVGIG (reference sequence). The CDR3 extends over 13 amino acids. V trimming: 3 bases; J trimming: 5 bases; junction bases outside the gene matches: 0. This CDR3 is CAWRGQGDQPQHF. The CDR3 nucleotides are TGTGCCTGGAGGGGACAGGGGGATCAGCCCCAGCATTTT.